This TCR beta chain was retrieved from a study of blood T cell repertoires in COVID-19. Study overall: The study drew acute and convalescent COVID-19 samples from the United States, Italy and Spain. Sample material is recorded as cDNA or gDNA derived from T cells, B-cell-depleted T cells, or PBMCs.

Original methodology: Estimates of nucleated cell counts were drawn from the amplification of reference gene primers. Only in-frame clones appear in the TCRdb table, and some are missing; sequencing was by immunoSEQ multiplex PCR. The V and J calls and clone size are taken from that table; D and trimming were inferred from the DNA. The repertoire holds about 400,000 clones, roughly 86% seen once, with about 1.7% in the top ten. In terms of age and location, participants ranged from roughly 18 to 95 years and lived in about 25 US areas. In the case of this clone: The sample has other DNA sequences that encode this CDR3 too.

The sample consisted of PBMCs or T cells enriched from blood (not recorded which). This TCR came from a woman in her thirties who had recovered from COVID-19.

This CDR3 is CASSQAGGGNYGYTF. The CDR3 DNA reads TGCGCCAGCAGCCAAGCGGGCGGGGGAAACTATGGCTACACCTTC. The J gene is TRBJ1-2, the V gene TRBV4-1, with D possibly TRBD1 on 5 matching bases. The germline V gene encodes CDR1 MGHRA and CDR2 YSYEKL. The CDR3 length is 15 residues. Between the trimmed V and J ends, which lost 1 base and 2 bases, there was a span of 11 bases.